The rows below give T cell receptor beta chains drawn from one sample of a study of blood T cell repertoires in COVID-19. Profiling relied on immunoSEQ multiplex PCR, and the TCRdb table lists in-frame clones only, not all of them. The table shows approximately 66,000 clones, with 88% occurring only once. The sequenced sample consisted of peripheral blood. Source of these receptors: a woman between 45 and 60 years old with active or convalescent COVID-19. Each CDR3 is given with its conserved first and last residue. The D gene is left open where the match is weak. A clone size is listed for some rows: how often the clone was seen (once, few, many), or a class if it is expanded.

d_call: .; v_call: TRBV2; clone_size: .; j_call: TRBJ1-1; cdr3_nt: TGTGCCAGCAGTCCGCCCCGACTGGAAGCTTTCTTT; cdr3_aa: CASSPPRLEAFF
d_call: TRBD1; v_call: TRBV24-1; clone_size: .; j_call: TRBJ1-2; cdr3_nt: TGTGCCACCAGTGATCAATTTAAGAGGGGACAGGGAGGCTATGGCTACACCTTC; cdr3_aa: CATSDQFKRGQGGYGYTF
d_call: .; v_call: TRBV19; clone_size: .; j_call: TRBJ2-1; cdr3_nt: TGTGCCAGTCGTTTAGGGTTGAGCCGATACAATGAGCAGTTCTTC; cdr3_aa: CASRLGLSRYNEQFF
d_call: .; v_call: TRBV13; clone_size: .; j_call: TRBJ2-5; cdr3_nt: TGTGCCAGCAGCTTAGGCGAAGGAGCAGGGGAGACCCAGTACTTC; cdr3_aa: CASSLGEGAGETQYF
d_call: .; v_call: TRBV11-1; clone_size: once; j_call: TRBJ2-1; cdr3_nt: TGTGCCAGCAGGCCAATTGGAGGGCTCTCCTACAATGAGCAGTTCTTC; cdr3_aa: CASRPIGGLSYNEQFF
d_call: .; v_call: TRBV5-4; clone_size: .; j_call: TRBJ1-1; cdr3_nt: TGTGCCAGCAAGACACTCGATGTGAACACTGAAGCTTTCTTT; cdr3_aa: CASKTLDVNTEAFF
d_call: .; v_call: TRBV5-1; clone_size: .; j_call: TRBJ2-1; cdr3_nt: TGCGCCAGCAGCTTGGGGCACAGGGTTTTAAACAATGAGCAGTTCTTC; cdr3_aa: CASSLGHRVLNNEQFF
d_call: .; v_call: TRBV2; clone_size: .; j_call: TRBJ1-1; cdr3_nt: TGTGCCAGCAGTCAATCGAGGGGGTACGCTGAAGCTTTCTTT; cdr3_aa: CASSQSRGYAEAFF
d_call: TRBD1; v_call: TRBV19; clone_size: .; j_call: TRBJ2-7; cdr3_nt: TGTGCCAGTAGGACAGGGGGCGGCGACGAGCAGTACTTC; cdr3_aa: CASRTGGGDEQYF
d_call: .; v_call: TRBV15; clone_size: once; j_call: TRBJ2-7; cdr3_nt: TGTGCCACCGCGTCCAGAAACCAGGGTTTCGAGCAGTACTTC; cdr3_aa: CATASRNQGFEQYF
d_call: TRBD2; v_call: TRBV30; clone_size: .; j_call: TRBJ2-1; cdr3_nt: TGTGCCTGGAGTAAAAAAGGGGCGTCCGAGCGGGAGAAGTTCTTC; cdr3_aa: CAWSKKGASEREKFF
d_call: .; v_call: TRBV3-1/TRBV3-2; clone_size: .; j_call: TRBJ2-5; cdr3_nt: TGTGCCAGCAGCTCAAATGAGGGTTACGCTATCCAAGAGACCCAGTACTTC; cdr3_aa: CASSSNEGYAIQETQYF
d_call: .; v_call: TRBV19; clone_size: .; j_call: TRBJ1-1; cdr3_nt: TGTGCCAGTAGTATTGCGGCCACTGAAGCTTTCTTT; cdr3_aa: CASSIAATEAFF
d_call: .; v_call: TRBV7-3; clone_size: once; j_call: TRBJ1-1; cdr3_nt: TGTGCCAGCAGCTCCAGTCGTTCTGAAGCTTTCTTT; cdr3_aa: CASSSSRSEAFF
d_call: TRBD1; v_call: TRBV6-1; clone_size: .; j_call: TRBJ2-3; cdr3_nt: TGTGCCAGCAGTGTTACCGGGACAGGGGCTACCACTACGCAGTATTTT; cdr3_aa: CASSVTGTGATTTQYF
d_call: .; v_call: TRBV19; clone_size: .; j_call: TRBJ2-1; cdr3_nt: TGTGCCAGTTCTGTCCTTTGGGGAGGGGGAAATGAGCAGTTCTTC; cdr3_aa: CASSVLWGGGNEQFF
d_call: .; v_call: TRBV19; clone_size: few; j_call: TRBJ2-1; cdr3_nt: TGTGCCAGTAGCCTCCTCTATGAGCAGTTCTTC; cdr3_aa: CASSLLYEQFF
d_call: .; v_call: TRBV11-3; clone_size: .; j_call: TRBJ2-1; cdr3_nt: TGTGCCAGCAGCTTAGAGGCGGGTCACAAGTCGAATGAGCAGTTCTTC; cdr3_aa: CASSLEAGHKSNEQFF
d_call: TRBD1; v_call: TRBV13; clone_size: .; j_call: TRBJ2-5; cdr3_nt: TGTGCCAGCAGCACCTCGAACAGGGGTTCAGAGACCCAGTACTTC; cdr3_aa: CASSTSNRGSETQYF
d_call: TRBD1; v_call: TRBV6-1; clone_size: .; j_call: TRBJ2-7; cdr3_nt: TGTGCCAGCAGTGATCGGACAGGTGACTCCTACGAGCAGTACTTC; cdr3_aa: CASSDRTGDSYEQYF
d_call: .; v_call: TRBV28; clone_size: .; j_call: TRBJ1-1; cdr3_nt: TGTGCCAGCAGTTTAGTGGCAAACACTGAAGCTTTCTTT; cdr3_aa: CASSLVANTEAFF
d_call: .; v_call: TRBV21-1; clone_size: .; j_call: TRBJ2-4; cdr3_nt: TGTGCCAGCAGCAACGCTAGCTATCCCTTCAGCATTCAGTACTTC; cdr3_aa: CASSNASYPFSIQYF
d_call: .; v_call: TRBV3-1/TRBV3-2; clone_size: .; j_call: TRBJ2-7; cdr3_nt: TGTGCCAGCAGCCCCCTCGGGTCCTACGAGCAGTACTTC; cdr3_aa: CASSPLGSYEQYF
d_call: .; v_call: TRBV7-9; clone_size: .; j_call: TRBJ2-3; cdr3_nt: TGTGCCAGCAGCTTAGGACATCGACCCGCAGATACGCAGTATTTT; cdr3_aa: CASSLGHRPADTQYF
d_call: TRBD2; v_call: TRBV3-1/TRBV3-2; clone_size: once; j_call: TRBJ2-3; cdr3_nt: TGTGCCAGCAGCCATCCGTTGGCGGGAGGGCCCACAGATACGCAGTATTTT; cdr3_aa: CASSHPLAGGPTDTQYF
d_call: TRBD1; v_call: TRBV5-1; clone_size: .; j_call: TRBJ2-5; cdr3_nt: TGCGCCAGCAGCTTGGGCGCAGGGGGAGATTTAACGAGCCAGTACTTC; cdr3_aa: CASSLGAGGDLTSQYF
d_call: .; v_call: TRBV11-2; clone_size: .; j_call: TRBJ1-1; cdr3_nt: TGTGCCAGCAGTTTCCCTCGGCTTGGGGGGGCCCACACTGAAGCTTTCTTT; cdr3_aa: CASSFPRLGGAHTEAFF
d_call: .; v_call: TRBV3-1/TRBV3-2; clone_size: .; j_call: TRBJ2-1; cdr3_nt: TGTGCCAGCAGCCAAAGGGGGGGCTTAGGCTCCTACAATGAGCAGTTCTTC; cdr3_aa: CASSQRGGLGSYNEQFF
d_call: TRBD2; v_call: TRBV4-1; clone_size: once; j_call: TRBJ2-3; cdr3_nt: TGCGCCAGCAGCCAAGAACTAGCGGGAGGAGCTCAGGCGCAGTATTTT; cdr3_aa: CASSQELAGGAQAQYF
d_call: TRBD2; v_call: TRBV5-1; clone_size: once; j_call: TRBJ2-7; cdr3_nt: TGCGCCAGCAGTCTTCTAGCGGGATCAAACTACGAGCAGTACTTC; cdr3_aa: CASSLLAGSNYEQYF
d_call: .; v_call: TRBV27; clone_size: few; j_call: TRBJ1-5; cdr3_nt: TGTGCCAGCAGTTACAAAAGCAATCAGCCCCAGCATTTT; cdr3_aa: CASSYKSNQPQHF